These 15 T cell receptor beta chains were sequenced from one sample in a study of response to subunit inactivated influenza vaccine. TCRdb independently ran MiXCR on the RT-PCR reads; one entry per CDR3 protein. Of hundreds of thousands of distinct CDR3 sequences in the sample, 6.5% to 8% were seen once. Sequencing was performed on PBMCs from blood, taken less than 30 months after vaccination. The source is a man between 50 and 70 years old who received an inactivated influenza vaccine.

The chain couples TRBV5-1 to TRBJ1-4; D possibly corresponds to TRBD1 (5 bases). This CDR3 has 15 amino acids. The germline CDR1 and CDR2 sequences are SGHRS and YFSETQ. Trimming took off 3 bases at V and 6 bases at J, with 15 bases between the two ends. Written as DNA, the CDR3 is TGCGCCAGCAGCTCCTCCGGGACCTATGATGAAAAACTGTTTTTT. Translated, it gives CASSSSGTYDEKLFF.

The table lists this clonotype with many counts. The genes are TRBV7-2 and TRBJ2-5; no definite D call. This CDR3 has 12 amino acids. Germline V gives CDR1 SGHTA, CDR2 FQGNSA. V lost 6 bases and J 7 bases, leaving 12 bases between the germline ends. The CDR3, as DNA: TGTGCCAGCAGGCAGTCCTCAGGGACCCAGTACTTC. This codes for CASRQSSGTQYF. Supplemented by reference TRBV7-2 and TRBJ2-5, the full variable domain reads GAGVSQSPSNKVTEKGKDVELRCDPISGHTALYWYRQSLGQGLEFLIYFQGNSAPDKSGLPSDRFSAERTGGSVSTLTIQRTQQEDSAVYLCASRQSSGTQYFGPGTRLLVL.

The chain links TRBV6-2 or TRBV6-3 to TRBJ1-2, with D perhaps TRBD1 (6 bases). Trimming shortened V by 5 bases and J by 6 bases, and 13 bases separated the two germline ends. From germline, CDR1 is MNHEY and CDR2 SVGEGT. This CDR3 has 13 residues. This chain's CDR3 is CASSRGTPDGYTF. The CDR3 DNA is TGTGCCAGCAGTCGGGGGACACCAGATGGCTACACCTTC.

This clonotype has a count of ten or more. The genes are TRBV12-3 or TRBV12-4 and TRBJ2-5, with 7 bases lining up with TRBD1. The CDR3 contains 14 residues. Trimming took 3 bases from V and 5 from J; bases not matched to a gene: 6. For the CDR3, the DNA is TGTGCCAGCAGTTTTGAGGGGGCGTGGGAGACCCAGTACTTC. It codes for CASSFEGAWETQYF.

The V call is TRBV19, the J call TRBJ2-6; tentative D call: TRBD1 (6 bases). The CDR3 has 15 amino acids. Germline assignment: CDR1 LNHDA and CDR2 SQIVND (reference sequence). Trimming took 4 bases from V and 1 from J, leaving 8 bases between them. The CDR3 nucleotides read TGTGCCAGTAGTAGGACAGCTTCTGGGGCCAACGTCCTGACTTTC. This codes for CASSRTASGANVLTF.

CDR3 nucleotides: TGTGCCAGCAGTCTAGTGGGAGTGGGCGGGGAGCTGTTTTTT. Encoded protein: CASSLVGVGGELFF. This rearrangement joins TRBV12-3 or TRBV12-4 to TRBJ2-2, with D possibly matching TRBD2 (5 bases). Trimming removed 5 bases at V and 7 bases at J, with 14 bases between. This CDR3 has 14 amino acids.

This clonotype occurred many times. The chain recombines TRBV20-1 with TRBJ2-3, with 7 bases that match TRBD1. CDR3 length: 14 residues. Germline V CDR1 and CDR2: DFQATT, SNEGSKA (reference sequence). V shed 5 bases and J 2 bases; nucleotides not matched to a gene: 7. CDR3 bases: TGCAGTGCTGTTCCAGGGGGAGTCACAGATACGCAGTATTTT. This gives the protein CSAVPGGVTDTQYF.

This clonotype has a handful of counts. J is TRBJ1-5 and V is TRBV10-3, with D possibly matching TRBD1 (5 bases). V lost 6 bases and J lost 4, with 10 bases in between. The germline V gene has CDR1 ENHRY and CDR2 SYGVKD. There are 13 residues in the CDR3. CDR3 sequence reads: CAISATANQPQHF. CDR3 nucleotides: TGTGCCATCAGCGCGACAGCAAATCAGCCCCAGCATTTT.

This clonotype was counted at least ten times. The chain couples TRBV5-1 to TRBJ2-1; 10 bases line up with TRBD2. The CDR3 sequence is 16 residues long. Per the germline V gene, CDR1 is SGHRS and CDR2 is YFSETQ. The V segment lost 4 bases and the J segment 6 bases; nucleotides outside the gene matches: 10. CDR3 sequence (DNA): TGCGCCAGCAGCCGAATGATAGCGGGAGGAGGCAATGAGCAGTTCTTC. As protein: CASSRMIAGGGNEQFF.

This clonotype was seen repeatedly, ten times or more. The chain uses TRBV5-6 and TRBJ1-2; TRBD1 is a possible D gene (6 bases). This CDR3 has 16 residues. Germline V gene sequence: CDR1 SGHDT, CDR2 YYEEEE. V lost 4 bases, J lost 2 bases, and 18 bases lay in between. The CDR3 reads CASSPGQPAVNYGYTF. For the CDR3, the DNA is TGTGCCAGCAGCCCTGGACAGCCCGCCGTCAACTATGGCTACACCTTC.

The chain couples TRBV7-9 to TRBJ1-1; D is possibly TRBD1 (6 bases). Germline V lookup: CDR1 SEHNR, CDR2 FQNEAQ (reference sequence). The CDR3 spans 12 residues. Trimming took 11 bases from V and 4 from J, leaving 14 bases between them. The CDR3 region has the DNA TGTGCCTGGCGGGGGGCGGCCACTGAAGCTTTCTTT. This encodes CAWRGAATEAFF.

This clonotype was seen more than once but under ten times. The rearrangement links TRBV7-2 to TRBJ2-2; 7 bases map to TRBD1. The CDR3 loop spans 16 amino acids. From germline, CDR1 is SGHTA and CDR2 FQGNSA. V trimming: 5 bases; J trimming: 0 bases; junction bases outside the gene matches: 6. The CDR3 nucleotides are TGTGCCAGCAGCCGGACAGGACCCGCGAACACCGGGGAGCTGTTTTTT. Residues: CASSRTGPANTGELFF.

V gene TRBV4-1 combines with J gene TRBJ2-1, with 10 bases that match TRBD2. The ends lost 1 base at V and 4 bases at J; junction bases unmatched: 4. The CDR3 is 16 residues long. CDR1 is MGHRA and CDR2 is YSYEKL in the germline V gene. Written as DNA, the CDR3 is TGCGCCAGCAGCCAAGGCGGGACTAGCGTGTACAATGAGCAGTTCTTC. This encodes CASSQGGTSVYNEQFF.

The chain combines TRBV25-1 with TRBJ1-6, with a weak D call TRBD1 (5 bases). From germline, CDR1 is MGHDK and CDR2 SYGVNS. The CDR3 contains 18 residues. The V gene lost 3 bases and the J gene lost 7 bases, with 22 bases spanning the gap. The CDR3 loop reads CASSEVSNRGQLNSPLHF. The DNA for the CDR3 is TGTGCCAGCAGTGAGGTCTCCAACCGAGGACAACTAAATTCACCCCTCCACTTT.

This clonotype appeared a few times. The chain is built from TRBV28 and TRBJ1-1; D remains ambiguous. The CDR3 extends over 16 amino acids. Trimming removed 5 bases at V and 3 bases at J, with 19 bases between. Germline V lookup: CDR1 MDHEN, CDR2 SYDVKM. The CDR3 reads CASSHFRLDGDTEAFF. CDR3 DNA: TGTGCCAGCAGTCACTTCCGATTGGACGGTGACACTGAAGCTTTCTTT.